One and the same sample provided the 9 T cell receptor beta chains below, sequenced in a study of T cells in localized non-small cell lung cancer. Generated by immunoSEQ multiplex PCR, the TCRdb table keeps only in-frame clones and is missing some. The sample includes around 70,000 clones, about 88% seen only once; the top ten take roughly 1.4%. The source material was peripheral blood, sampled before any cancer treatment. All receptors come from a female donor older than 55 with stage I lung adenocarcinoma.

The chain joins TRBV4-1 to TRBJ2-2, with 12 bases matching TRBD2. Germline-derived CDR1 and CDR2 are MGHRA and YSYEKL. J lost 6 bases, V lost 1 base, and 9 bases had no gene match. This CDR3 is built from 18 residues. CDR3 bases: TGCGCCAGCAGCCAAGTCCTGACTAGCGGGAGAGGTGCCGGGGAGCTGTTTTTT. It specifies CASSQVLTSGRGAGELFF.

The rearrangement uses TRBV5-6 and TRBJ1-2; TRBD1 matches 8 bases. With 2 bases clipped from V and 6 bases from J, the junction kept 12 bases outside the gene matches. There are 16 residues in the CDR3. CDR1 is SGHDT and CDR2 is YYEEEE in the germline V gene. In DNA, the CDR3 is TGTGCCAGCAGCTTTTATACCCCGGACAGGGTGAATGGCTACACCTTC. This sequence encodes CASSFYTPDRVNGYTF.

The table lists this clone with a few counts. CDR3 in amino acids: CASSDELAYEQYF. The CDR3 nucleotides read TGTGCCAGCAGTGACGAACTAGCCTACGAGCAGTACTTC. V usage is TRBV2 and J usage is TRBJ2-7; D is possibly TRBD2 (5 bases). The CDR3 length is 13 residues. Per germline, CDR1 SNHLY and CDR2 FYNNEI. The V and J ends lost 3 bases and 2 bases respectively, with 8 bases between them.

This chain uses TRBV23-1 with TRBJ1-3; 8 bases line up with TRBD1. TRBV23-1 is an ORF; its function is uncertain. This CDR3 has 18 residues. Germline trimming cut 4 bases from V and 0 bases from J; bases unmatched to any gene: 11. The CDR3 DNA reads TGCGCCAGCAGTCGCCGGGGCAGGGGGCTCTTCTCTGGAAACACCATATATTTT. It yields the protein CASSRRGRGLFSGNTIYF.

In its sample, this clone was seen once. The V gene is TRBV28, the J gene TRBJ2-1; 13 nucleotides line up with TRBD2. The germline CDR1 and CDR2 sequences are MDHEN and SYDVKM. The V segment lost 7 bases and the J segment 10 bases; nucleotides outside the gene matches: 7. There are 14 residues in the CDR3. CDR3 region: CASMPGLAGVEQFF. CDR3 nucleotide sequence: TGTGCCAGCATGCCAGGACTAGCGGGAGTAGAGCAGTTCTTC.

The rearrangement joins TRBV7-2 to TRBJ1-4; D is unresolved. Deletions cut 3 bases from V and 5 bases from J, with 10 bases between. Germline V gene sequence: CDR1 SGHTA, CDR2 FQGNSA. The length of the CDR3 is 14 residues. In DNA form, the CDR3 reads TGTGCCAGCAGCTTGGGGATGAACAATGAAAAACTGTTTTTT. Translated: CASSLGMNNEKLFF.

The sample holds one count of this clone. V and J are TRBV18 and TRBJ2-7; TRBD2 matches 11 bases. J was trimmed by 3 bases and V by 3 bases; bases with no gene match: 1. CDR1 is KGHSH and CDR2 is LQKENI in the germline V gene. The length of the CDR3 is 14 residues. CDR3 sequence reads: CASSPGTSGYEQYF. The CDR3 region has the DNA TGTGCCAGCTCACCTGGGACTAGCGGCTACGAGCAGTACTTC.

V usage is TRBV28 and J usage is TRBJ1-3, with 7 bases that match TRBD1. The V segment lost 5 bases and the J segment 1 base; nucleotides outside the gene matches: 11. The CDR3 totals 17 residues. CDR1 and CDR2 from the germline V gene are MDHEN and SYDVKM. The CDR3 nucleotides read TGTGCCAGCAGTCTTCTTCCGGCAGGGGGTTCTGGAAACACCATATATTTT. It codes for CASSLLPAGGSGNTIYF.

Only a few counts were recorded for this clone. J is TRBJ1-5 and V is TRBV19; maybe TRBD1 (5 bases). CDR1 is LNHDA, CDR2 SQIVND, per germline (reference sequence). This CDR3 has 15 residues. The V end was cut by 6 bases, the J end by 0 bases, with 12 bases between. The CDR3 protein is CASRYGGISNQPQHF. In DNA, the CDR3 is TGTGCCAGTAGGTACGGGGGTATTAGCAATCAGCCCCAGCATTTT.